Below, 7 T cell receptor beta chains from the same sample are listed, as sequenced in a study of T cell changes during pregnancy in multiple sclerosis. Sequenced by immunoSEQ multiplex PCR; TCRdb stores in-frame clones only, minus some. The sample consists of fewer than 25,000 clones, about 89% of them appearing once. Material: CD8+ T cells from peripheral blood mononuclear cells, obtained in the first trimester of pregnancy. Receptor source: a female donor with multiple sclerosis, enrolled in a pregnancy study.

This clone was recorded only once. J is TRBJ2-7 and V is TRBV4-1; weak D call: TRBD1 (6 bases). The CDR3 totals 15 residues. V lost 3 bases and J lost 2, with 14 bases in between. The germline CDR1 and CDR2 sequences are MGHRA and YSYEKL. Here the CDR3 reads CASSQYWTAAYEQYF. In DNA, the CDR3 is TGCGCCAGCAGCCAGTATTGGACAGCCGCCTACGAGCAGTACTTC.

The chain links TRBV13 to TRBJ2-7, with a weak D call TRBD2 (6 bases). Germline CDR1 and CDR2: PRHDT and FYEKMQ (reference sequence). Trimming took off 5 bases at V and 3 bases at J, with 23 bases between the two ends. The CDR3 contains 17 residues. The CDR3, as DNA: TGTGCCAGCAGCAGATCAACGCTGCGGGGCGTCGACTACGAGCAGTACTTC. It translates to CASSRSTLRGVDYEQYF.

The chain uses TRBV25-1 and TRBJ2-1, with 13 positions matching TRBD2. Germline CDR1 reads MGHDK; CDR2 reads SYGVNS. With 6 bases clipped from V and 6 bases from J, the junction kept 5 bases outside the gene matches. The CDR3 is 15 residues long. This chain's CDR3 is CASSGTSGDANEQFF. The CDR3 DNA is TGTGCCAGCAGCGGGACTAGCGGGGACGCCAATGAGCAGTTCTTC.

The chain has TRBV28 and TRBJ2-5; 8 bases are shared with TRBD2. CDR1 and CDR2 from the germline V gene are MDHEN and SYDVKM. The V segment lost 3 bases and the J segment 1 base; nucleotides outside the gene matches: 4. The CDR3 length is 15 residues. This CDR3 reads CASSFTGGPQETQYF. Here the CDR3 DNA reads TGTGCCAGCAGTTTTACGGGAGGGCCCCAAGAGACCCAGTACTTC.

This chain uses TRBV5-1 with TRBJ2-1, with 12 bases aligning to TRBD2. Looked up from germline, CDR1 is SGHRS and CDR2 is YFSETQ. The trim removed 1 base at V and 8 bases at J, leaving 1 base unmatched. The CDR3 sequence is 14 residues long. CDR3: CASSLSSGGDEQFF. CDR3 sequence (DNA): TGCGCCAGCAGCTTGTCTAGCGGGGGGGATGAGCAGTTCTTC.

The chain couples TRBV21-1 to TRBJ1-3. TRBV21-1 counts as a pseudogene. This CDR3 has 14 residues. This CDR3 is CARGGGPSGNTIYF. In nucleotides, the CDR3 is TGTGCCAGAGGGGGGGGCCCCTCTGGAAACACCATATATTTT.

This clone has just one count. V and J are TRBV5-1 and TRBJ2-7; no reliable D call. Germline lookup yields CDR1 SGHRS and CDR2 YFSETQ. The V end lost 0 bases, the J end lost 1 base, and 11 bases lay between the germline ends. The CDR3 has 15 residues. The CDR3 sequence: CASSLALDGSYEQYF. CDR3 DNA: TGCGCCAGCAGCTTGGCCCTAGACGGATCCTACGAGCAGTACTTC.